This record covers a single TCR beta chain. This specimen comes from a study of blood T cell repertoires in COVID-19. Turning to the study itself: Spain, Italy and the United States supplied samples that represented acute and convalescent COVID-19. Sources were T cells, B-cell-depleted T cells, or PBMCs; the material itself was cDNA or gDNA.

Per the original methods: Reference gene primer amplification yielded estimated nucleated cell counts. TCRdb's table, derived via immunoSEQ multiplex PCR, lists solely in-frame clones and lacks some. V, J and clone size were drawn from that table, and D and trimming were deduced from the DNA. The profile covers approximately 100,000 clones, with roughly 76% appearing a single time and more than 9% taken by the ten largest. Germline CDR1 and CDR2: MNHEY and SMNVEV (reference sequence). The CDR3 is 12 amino acids. Trimming pared 4 bases from V and 6 bases from J, leaving 7 bases between. The chain has TRBV27 and TRBJ1-5; possible D gene TRBD1, 5 bases. Sequencing was carried out using peripheral blood. This TCR was recovered from a human donor in a cohort sampled during active COVID-19. For the CDR3, the DNA is TGTGCCAGCAGTTCCGGGGGTCAGCCCCAGCATTTT. It codes for CASSSGGQPQHF.